This entry is about one TCR beta chain. Its target is not known. The CDR3 is made up of 15 amino acids. Germline V CDR1 and CDR2: LGHNA, YSLEER. Trimming removed 0 bases at V and 0 bases at J, with 9 bases between. This entry belongs to a study of T cells after yellow fever vaccination. Study-wide points: Sorted repertoires could include abundant contaminating clonotypes from bulk cells. Peaking faster, on day 5 versus 15, the secondary response was nonetheless weaker. The study re-detected most primary-vaccination clones after the booster (about 95% CD4, 80% to 90% CD8).

The study made its TCR cDNA through 5'RACE template switching. That step introduced a universal primer site along with UMIs. TCRdb re-analysed the 5' RACE reads in MiXCR, keeping a single row per CDR3 protein. The sample records under 70,000 distinct CDR3 sequences, more than 5.5% being singletons. Material: CD8+ T cells sorted from PBMCs, obtained on the day of the first yellow fever vaccination. The sequence was collected from a man aged 18 to 30 who received the YFV17D yellow fever vaccine. This chain uses TRBV4-3 with TRBJ2-7, with D unresolved. The CDR3 loop reads CASSQEDRSSYEQYF. In DNA form, the CDR3 reads TGCGCCAGCAGCCAAGAGGACCGGAGCTCCTACGAGCAGTACTTC.